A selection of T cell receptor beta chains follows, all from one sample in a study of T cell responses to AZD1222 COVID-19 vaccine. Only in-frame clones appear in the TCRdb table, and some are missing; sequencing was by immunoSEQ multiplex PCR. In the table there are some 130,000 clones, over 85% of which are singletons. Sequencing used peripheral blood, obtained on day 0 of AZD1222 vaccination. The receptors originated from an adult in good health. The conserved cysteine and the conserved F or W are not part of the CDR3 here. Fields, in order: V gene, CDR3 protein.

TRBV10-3	AINESQNSYNEQF
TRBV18	ASSPSGRRWSTEAF
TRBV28	ASSLSRGPRNTIY
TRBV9	ASSVVGQQGNTIY
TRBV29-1	SVHPRGYQETQY
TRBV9	ASSVEGAGNTIY
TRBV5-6	ASSLKPNTEAF
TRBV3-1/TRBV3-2	ASSLTDGTGSYNEQF
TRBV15	ATSRGPQDTQY
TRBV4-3	ASSQQSSASQLGEQY
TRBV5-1	ASSLGDRVYEKLF
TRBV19	ASSPGAAAHSNQPQH
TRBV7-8	ASYETRGNGYT
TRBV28	ASSGGTGKDTQY
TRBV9	ASSPASGSPYNEQF
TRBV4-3	ASSHRGGAANYGYT
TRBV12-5	ASGLFTGGYT
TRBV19	ASRTGTGKIEAF
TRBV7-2	ASSTRTGRNSPLH
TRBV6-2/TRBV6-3	ASSLTQGKQF
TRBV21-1	ARFLRRLAYGYT
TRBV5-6	ASSLWGAGKVIQY